The entry that follows covers one T cell receptor (beta chain) sequence. What this receptor recognizes is not known. The germline gene is not matched at one end of the junction; a read error may be the cause. The cohort was made up of under 800 healthy bone marrow donors. All cohort members were sampled while nominally healthy, although unrecorded immune exposures were likely present. The donor tested CMV seropositive, placing the donor among the approximately 310 seropositive members of the cohort. A peripheral blood sample was collected from each donor, and TCR beta sequencing was performed on peripheral blood mononuclear cells. Genomic DNA was extracted from the blood cell samples with the Qiagen DNeasy Blood Extraction Kit. This sample stems from a study of cytomegalovirus exposure and HLA in healthy donors (dated by TCRdb to 2015 to 2018). About the full investigation: An earlier analysis of some 500 of the donors reported approximately 300 Gb of sequence data and 120 million or so unique TCR beta sequences from 190 million or so T cells. Approximately 330 gigabases of sequencing data and roughly 80 million unique TCR sequences made up an early release that covered some 640 HLA-typed donors. Of the 350 to 400 genotyped donors, roughly 85% fell in the genetic ancestry cluster associated with self-reported Caucasian donors. The study aimed to test whether cataloging public T cell receptors could reveal signatures of past pathogen exposure. The study profiled the T cell repertoires of fewer than 850 subjects by immunosequencing and related them to cytomegalovirus serostatus. Besides the first cohort of some 670 subjects, a separate validation cohort made up of 120 different subjects was used. To predict cytomegalovirus infection status, the study brought together high-throughput TCR immunosequencing, statistical association of individual TCRs with disease status, and machine learning. To study patterns of TCR occurrence, a later analysis re-analyzed previously published TCR beta repertoires from around 700 donors and added high-resolution HLA genotyping. Rather than drawing on any new phenotypic data, the later analysis identified candidate immune exposures from TCR beta sequences and the way those sequences occurred across donors. An earlier analysis of nearly 600 of the donors applied high-throughput TCR beta sequencing to assess whether each TCR beta V gene segment acted as functional or pseudogenic. Donor age, sex, ethnicity and CMV serostatus were compiled alongside the repertoire data. A later genetic analysis took genome-wide SNP genotypes for about 55% of the 666 donors and used that subset as a discovery cohort. Every discovery cohort repertoire had been produced on one sequencing platform. HLA typing covered class I and class II loci at four-digit resolution. Typing coverage varied by locus: about 629-640 donors for A, B, C, DRB1 and DQB1; approximately 520 for DQA1; over 600 for DPA1; more than 450 for DPB1. Roughly five DR-DQ haplotypes were handled as single units for association and clustering because linkage in the cohort was strong. Among roughly 400 genotyped donors of the cohort, an average of approximately 200,000 unique TCR beta nucleotide sequences was sequenced per donor, of which 15% to 20% were non-productive.

The germline V gene (reference sequence) specifies MNHEY as CDR1 and SMNVEV as CDR2. The CDR3 numbers 19 residues from cysteine through phenylalanine. Here the CDR3 DNA is all that survives: 57 bases in frame from base 1. Preparation of the library involved the immunoSEQ multiplex PCR assay. A mixture of 60 forward primers for TCR Vbeta segments and 13 reverse primers for TCR Jbeta segments was used in the multiplex PCR. The CDR3 region of rearranged TCR beta genes was amplified from genomic DNA with a multiplex PCR assay. On the Illumina HiSeq System, the amplified TCR beta libraries were sequenced as 87-base-pair reads. The original methods were these. In a later analysis, tens of millions of unique TCR beta chains were counted across the roughly 670 repertoires, and approximately 11 million of these chains were shared by at least two donors. To remove PCR and sequencing errors, raw reads were error-corrected and collapsed into unique sequences using a nearest-neighbor algorithm that merged closely related sequences. CDR3 sequences were aligned to IMGT reference sequences to assign V, D and J gene segments. For a sequence to be retained, a match of at least six nucleotides was required to both a V gene segment and a J gene segment. A rearrangement counted as productive if the CDR3 had no stop codons and remained in frame with V and J, and every other rearrangement counted as non-productive. CDR3 was defined according to IMGT convention as the region running from the second conserved V-encoded cysteine to the conserved J-encoded phenylalanine. The earlier analysis of about 590 of the donors excluded sequences that lacked an unambiguous match to a single V gene segment. An earlier analysis of some 610 of the donors called V segments functional above 56.7% productive rearrangements and segregating when the between-donor standard deviation exceeded 5%. A statistical classification framework was built to diagnose cytomegalovirus status from the catalog of TCR beta chain sequences. In a later analysis, V and J genes were assigned by comparing TCR nucleotide sequences against IMGT/GENE-DB human TR gene sequences. In a later analysis, CDR3 sequences and most-parsimonious VDJ recombination scenarios were assigned using the TCRdist pipeline. In a later analysis, each TCR beta chain was defined by its CDR3 amino acid sequence together with its V-gene family, and reads lacking a unique V-gene family were excluded. A later analysis removed several hundred highly shared, low-generation-probability nucleotide sequences to deal with suspected cross-contamination and a sequencing artifact. A later analysis calculated a clonal expansion index for each public chain from normalized within-repertoire ranks of inferred template counts. A later analysis computed generation probabilities with a VDJ recombination model fitted to out-of-frame rearrangements, and checked the results against IGoR. In a later analysis, hypergeometric tests were used to score TCR-TCR, TCR-HLA and TCR-CMV co-occurrence, with a repertoire-size bias correction applied to TCR pairs. A later analysis estimated false discovery rates by permuting HLA or CMV assignments 20 times. In a later analysis, co-occurring TCRs were grouped using DBSCAN, and TCRdist sequence similarity was added for clustering within HLA-allele-positive subsets. Co-occurrence clustering excluded repertoires with fewer than 30,000 or more than 120,000 public chains, plus five with anomalous nucleotide sharing. Held by TCRdb, this immuneACCESS table contains in-frame sequences only and omits some clones. Under half of the omission traces to an unresolved V gene where checked; the cause of the rest is unknown. The D gene and trimming were derived from the DNA, and the V and J assignments and clone size from that table. Across this sample there are over 100,000 clones, with around four fifths seen only once. Of the sample, 7.7% falls within the top ten clones.

What the work shows at the level of the full study, not this receptor alone: A later analysis reported that several top co-occurrence clusters appeared linked to parvovirus B19, influenza, CMV and Epstein-Barr virus. In the study, approximately 160 TCR beta chains were listed as associated with cytomegalovirus. Compared with the roughly 720-donor mean, donors in an Asian-associated ancestry cluster had fewer N-insertions in productive TCRs, according to a later genetic analysis. In this cohort, only TCR beta chains were sequenced, and detectable features were limited by the absence of alpha or paired-chain data. Linkage disequilibrium might explain the correlated functional status among segregating V segments, but an unknown experimental factor could not be excluded. It was suggested by the authors that the approach could potentially be generalized to other disease states and immunological phenotypes. In an earlier analysis of around 500 of the donors, most TCR beta V segments appeared in productive rearrangements about 90% or about 30% of the time, broadly matching IMGT annotations. The 87-base-pair reads could not distinguish some IMGT-functional V segments, including TRBV6-2 and TRBV6-3, so those segments were excluded. Assigning TCR associations to individual alleles was difficult when HLA alleles, especially DR and DQ, strongly co-occurred. Because counts were too low, about 18 rarely observed V segments, including chromosome 9 orphons, were excluded from the earlier analysis of 587 of the donors. A further reported finding was that TCR beta sequences accurately predicted the HLA-A and HLA-B alleles for most subjects in the first cohort. For the cohort, immune exposure information was limited to CMV serostatus. In a later analysis, the rate of TCR association differed among HLA loci, with DRB1 alleles having the most associated TCRs and HLA-C alleles having the fewest. The classifier was reported to diagnose cytomegalovirus status with high specificity and sensitivity in both the original cohort and the validation cohort. A later analysis found that most CMV-associated TCR beta chains appeared HLA-restricted, with HLA associations seemingly driven largely by CMV exposure. Across donors, most TCR sequences were observed very rarely, whereas some public TCRs were present in many individuals. A later analysis found that HLA-associated TCR beta chains were more clonally expanded and had lower generation probabilities than equally common non-associated chains. In a later analysis, 16,951 TCR beta sequences were associated with specific HLA alleles at a false discovery rate of 0.05. Roughly uniform sequencing depth across donors was assumed in presence/absence analyses, although this assumption may not hold. In a later genetic analysis, a missense DCLRE1C variant was associated with V-gene and J-gene trimming of TCR beta chains, and the association was replicated in an independent cohort. In vitro tests confirmed that a few of the cytomegalovirus-associated TCR beta chains recognize cytomegalovirus antigens. Because some donors lacked HLA typing at each locus, the association tests relied only on the typed subset. A cluster of highly shared sequence variants was judged likely to be a technical artifact of the sequencing pipeline.

The sequenced material came from PBMCs. The V and J genes are TRBV27 and TRBJ2-4, with 9 bases in between that match TRBD2. The sequence derives from a woman between 45 and 65 years old in good health and CMV-seropositive. The nucleotide sequence is given as TGTGCCAGCAGTTTATCAGGTCCGGGCAGGGGACTAGCCAAAAACAGTCAGTACTTC. It translates as CASSLSGPGRGLAKNSQYF.